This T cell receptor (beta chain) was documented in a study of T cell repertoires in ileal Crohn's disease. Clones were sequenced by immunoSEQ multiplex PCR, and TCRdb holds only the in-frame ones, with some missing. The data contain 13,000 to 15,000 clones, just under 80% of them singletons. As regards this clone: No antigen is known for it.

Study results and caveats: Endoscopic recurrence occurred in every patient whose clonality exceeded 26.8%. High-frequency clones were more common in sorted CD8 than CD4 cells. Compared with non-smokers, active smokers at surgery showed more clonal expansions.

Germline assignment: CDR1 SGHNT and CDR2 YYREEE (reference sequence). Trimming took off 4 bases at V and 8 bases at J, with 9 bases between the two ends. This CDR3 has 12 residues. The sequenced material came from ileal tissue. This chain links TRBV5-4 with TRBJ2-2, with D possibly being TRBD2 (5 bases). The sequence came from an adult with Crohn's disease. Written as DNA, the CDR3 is TGTGCCAGCAGCCCGTGGAGGGGGGAGCTGTTTTTT. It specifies CASSPWRGELFF. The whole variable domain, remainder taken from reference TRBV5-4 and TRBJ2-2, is ETGVTQSPTHLIKTRGQQVTLRCSSQSGHNTVSWYQQALGQGPQFIFQYYREEENGRGNFPPRFSGLQFPNYSSELNVNALELDDSALYLCASSPWRGELFFGEGSRLTVL.